Sequencing of this T cell receptor beta chain was carried out in a study of early T cells in non-severe SARS-CoV-2 infection (dated by TCRdb to 2020 to 2023). Some background on the complete study: Because TCR sequencing was done on bulk RNA from unsorted whole blood, the alpha and beta chains could not be paired.

The germline V end is reduced by 1 base and the J end by 4 bases; junction bases left unmatched: 11. CDR1 DFQATT and CDR2 SNEGSKA are derived from the germline V gene (reference sequence). Its CDR3 holds 16 amino acids, cysteine through phenylalanine. Just the 48-base CDR3 DNA is kept, in frame starting at base 1. The library came from 5' RACE. The sample was run on a NextSeq 500. In the TCR library protocol, unique molecular identifiers were attached to individual cDNA molecules to correct for PCR bias and sequencing error. Both TCR alpha and beta chains were sequenced, and tight co-correlation was observed between alpha and beta sequence abundances in each sample. The published analysis was carried out like this. Decombinator V4 was used to annotate the V gene, J gene and CDR3 of the TCR sequences. Expanded TCRs were defined as changing significantly between any two time points under a Poisson model with p below 0.0001. TCR abundances were normalised to the total number of TCRs sequenced per sample and expressed as counts per million. TRAV1-2 paired with TRAJ12, TRAJ20 or TRAJ33 defined MAIT TCRs, while TRAV10 paired with TRAJ18 defined iNKT TCRs. VDJdb, accessed on 1 November 2021, was searched for TCRs annotated for CMV, EBV and SARS-CoV-2, and TCRs annotated for more than one antigen were excluded. The public reads were run again by TCRdb, first through fastp at Q25 and then through MiXCR, and only productive beta chains were kept. Every entry covers one CDR3 protein and lists the most common genes and DNA from its rows. TCRdb's processing, not the authors' own work, is the source of the V and J calls. The sample table lists more than 55,000 distinct CDR3 sequences, under 15% of them with a count of one. Jointly, the top ten make up less than 4.5% of the sample.

The study was a case-control design nested within a healthcare worker cohort in London, UK, with weekly nasopharyngeal swab PCR tests and blood sampling. Healthcare workers were recruited during the week of the UK lockdown, between 23 and 31 March 2020, and followed weekly for up to roughly 15 weeks. Beyond this particular receptor, the publication reports: VDJdb matching was skewed toward anti-spike CD8 responses and likely underestimated virus-specific expansions by missing private and CD4 specificities.

This clonotype was found many times. No antigen is known for it. Base qualities are not recorded, but no much larger clone differs from it by a single base. Sequences were obtained from whole blood. This receptor was identified in an adult who was a healthcare worker with PCR-confirmed SARS-CoV-2 infection or an uninfected control (not recorded which). In this chain, TRBV20-1 is recombined with TRBJ1-2, and 8 bases in between align with TRBD1. The CDR3 is CSARASDRGESYGYTF. The DNA sequence is given as TGCAGTGCTAGAGCCTCCGACAGGGGCGAAAGCTATGGCTACACCTTC.